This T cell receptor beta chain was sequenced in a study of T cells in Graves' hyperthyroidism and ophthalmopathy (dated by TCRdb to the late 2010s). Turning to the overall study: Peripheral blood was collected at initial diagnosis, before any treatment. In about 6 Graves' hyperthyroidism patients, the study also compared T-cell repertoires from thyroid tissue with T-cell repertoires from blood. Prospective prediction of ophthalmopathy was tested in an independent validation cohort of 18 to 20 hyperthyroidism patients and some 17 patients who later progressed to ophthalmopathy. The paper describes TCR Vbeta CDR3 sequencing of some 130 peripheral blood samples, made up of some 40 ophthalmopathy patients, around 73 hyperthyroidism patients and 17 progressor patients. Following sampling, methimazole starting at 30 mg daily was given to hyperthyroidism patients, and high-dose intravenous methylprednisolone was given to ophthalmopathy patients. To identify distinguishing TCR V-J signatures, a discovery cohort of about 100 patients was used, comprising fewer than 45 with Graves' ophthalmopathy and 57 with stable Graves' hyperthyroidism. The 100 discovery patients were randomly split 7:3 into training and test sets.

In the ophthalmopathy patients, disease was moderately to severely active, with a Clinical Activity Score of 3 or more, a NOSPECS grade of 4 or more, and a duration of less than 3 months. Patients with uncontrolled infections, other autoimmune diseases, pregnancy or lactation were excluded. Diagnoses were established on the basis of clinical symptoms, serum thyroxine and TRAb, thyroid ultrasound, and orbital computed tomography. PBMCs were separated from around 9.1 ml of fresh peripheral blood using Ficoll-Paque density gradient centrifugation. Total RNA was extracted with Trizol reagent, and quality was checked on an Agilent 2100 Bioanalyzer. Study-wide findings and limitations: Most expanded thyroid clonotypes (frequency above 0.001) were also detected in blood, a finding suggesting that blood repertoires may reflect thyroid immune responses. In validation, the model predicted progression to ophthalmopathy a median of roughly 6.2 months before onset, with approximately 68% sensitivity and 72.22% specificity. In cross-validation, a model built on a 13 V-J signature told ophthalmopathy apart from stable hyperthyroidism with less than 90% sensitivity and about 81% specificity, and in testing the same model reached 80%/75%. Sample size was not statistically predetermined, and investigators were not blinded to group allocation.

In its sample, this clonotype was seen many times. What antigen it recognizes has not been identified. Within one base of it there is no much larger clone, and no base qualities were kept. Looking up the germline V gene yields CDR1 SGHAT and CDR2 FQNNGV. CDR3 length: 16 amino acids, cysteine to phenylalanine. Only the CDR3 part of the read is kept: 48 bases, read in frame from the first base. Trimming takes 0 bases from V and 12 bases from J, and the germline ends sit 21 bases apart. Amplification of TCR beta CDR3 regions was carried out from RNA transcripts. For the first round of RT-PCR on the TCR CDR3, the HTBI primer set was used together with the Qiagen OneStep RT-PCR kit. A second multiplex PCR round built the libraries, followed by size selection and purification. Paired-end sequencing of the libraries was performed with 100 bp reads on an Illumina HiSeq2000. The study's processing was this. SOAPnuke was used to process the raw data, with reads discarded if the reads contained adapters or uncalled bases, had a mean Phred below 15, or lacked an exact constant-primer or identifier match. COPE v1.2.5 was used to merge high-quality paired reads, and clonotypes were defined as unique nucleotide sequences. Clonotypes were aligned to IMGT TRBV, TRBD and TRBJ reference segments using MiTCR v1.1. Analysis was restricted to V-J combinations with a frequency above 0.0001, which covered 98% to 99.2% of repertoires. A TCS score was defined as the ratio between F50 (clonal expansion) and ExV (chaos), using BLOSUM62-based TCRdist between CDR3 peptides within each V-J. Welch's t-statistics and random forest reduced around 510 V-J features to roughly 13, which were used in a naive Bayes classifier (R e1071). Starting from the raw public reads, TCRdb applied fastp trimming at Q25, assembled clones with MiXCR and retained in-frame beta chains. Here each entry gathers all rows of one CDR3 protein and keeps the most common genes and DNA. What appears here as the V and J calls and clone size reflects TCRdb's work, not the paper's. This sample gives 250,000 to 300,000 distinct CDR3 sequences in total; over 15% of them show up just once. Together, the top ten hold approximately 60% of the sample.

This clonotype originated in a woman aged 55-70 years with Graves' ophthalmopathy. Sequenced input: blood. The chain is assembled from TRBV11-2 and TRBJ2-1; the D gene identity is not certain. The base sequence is TGTGCCAGCAGCTTAGATCTAACCGGCCACACACAAACGCAGTTCTTC. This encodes CASSLDLTGHTQTQFF.